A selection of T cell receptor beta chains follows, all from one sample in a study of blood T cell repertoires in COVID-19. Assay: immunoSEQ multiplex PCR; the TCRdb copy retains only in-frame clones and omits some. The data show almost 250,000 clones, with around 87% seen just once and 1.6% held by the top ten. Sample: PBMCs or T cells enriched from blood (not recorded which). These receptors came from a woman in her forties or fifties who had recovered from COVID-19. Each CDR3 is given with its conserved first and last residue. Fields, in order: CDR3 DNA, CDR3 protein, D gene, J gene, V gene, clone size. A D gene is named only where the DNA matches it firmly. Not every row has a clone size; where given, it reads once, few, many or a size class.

DNA: TGTGCCAGCAGTTATTTGAGCGGGACCTACGAGCAGTACTTC
CDR3: CASSYLSGTYEQYF
D: TRBD2
J: TRBJ2-7
V: TRBV6-5
size: NA

DNA: TGTGCCAGCAGTTTAGGGACATTGAACACTGAAGCTTTCTTT
CDR3: CASSLGTLNTEAFF
D: NA
J: TRBJ1-1
V: TRBV28
size: NA

DNA: TGCGCCAGCAGCCACATGACAGGGGAAGAGAACACTGAAGCTTTCTTT
CDR3: CASSHMTGEENTEAFF
D: TRBD1
J: TRBJ1-1
V: TRBV4-1
size: few

DNA: TGTGCCAGCAGCGTGGGGAGCGGGAGATCCGAGCAGTACTTC
CDR3: CASSVGSGRSEQYF
D: TRBD2
J: TRBJ2-7
V: TRBV9
size: few

DNA: TGTGCCAGCAGCTTAGAATCTTGGGGCGGATACACCGGGGAGCTGTTTTTT
CDR3: CASSLESWGGYTGELFF
D: NA
J: TRBJ2-2
V: TRBV11-3
size: NA

DNA: TGTGCCAGCAGCAAAGACGGGTTTTTTGAAGCTTTCTTT
CDR3: CASSKDGFFEAFF
D: NA
J: TRBJ1-1
V: TRBV2
size: NA

DNA: TGTGCCATCAGTCCGCTACTTAGACAGGGGATCGGGGGTGGCTACACCTTC
CDR3: CAISPLLRQGIGGGYTF
D: TRBD1
J: TRBJ1-2
V: TRBV10-3
size: NA

DNA: TGTGCCAGCAGTGAGTGGACAGGAATGAACACTGAAGCTTTCTTT
CDR3: CASSEWTGMNTEAFF
D: TRBD1
J: TRBJ1-1
V: TRBV6-1
size: NA

DNA: TGCAGCGCCGGACTAGCGGGCCTGGGTGATACGCAGTATTTT
CDR3: CSAGLAGLGDTQYF
D: TRBD2
J: TRBJ2-3
V: TRBV29-1
size: once

DNA: TGTGCCAGCAGTCCGCCGGACAGGGACTACGAGCAGTACTTC
CDR3: CASSPPDRDYEQYF
D: TRBD1
J: TRBJ2-7
V: TRBV28
size: NA

DNA: TGTGCCAGTAGCCGGACTAGCGGGCAGGGCACAGATACGCAGTATTTT
CDR3: CASSRTSGQGTDTQYF
D: TRBD2
J: TRBJ2-3
V: TRBV19
size: NA

DNA: TGCGCCAGCAGCCAAGTAAAAGGGTACTCGGACAAGAACACTGAAGCTTTCTTT
CDR3: CASSQVKGYSDKNTEAFF
D: NA
J: TRBJ1-1
V: TRBV4-1
size: NA

DNA: TGTGCCAGCAGCGTGAACCCGACAGCCGAAGAGACCCAGTACTTC
CDR3: CASSVNPTAEETQYF
D: NA
J: TRBJ2-5
V: TRBV9
size: NA

DNA: TGTGCCAGCAGTTTGAGGACAGATGTCTATGGCTACACCTTC
CDR3: CASSLRTDVYGYTF
D: NA
J: TRBJ1-2
V: TRBV6-5
size: once

DNA: TGTGCCAGCAGCTTAAACTTGGGGGGGACGAGCACAGATACGCAGTATTTT
CDR3: CASSLNLGGTSTDTQYF
D: TRBD2
J: TRBJ2-3
V: TRBV7-2
size: NA

DNA: TGTGCCAGCATTGGCGGGAGGGCCGTTGAGACCCAGTACTTC
CDR3: CASIGGRAVETQYF
D: TRBD2
J: TRBJ2-5
V: TRBV2
size: NA

DNA: TGTGCCAGCAGCAAAGGGGACAGCTCCTACAATGAGCAGTTCTTC
CDR3: CASSKGDSSYNEQFF
D: TRBD1
J: TRBJ2-1
V: TRBV5-5
size: NA

DNA: TGTGCCAGCAGTTACATCATCGGGGGAGGCGAGCAGTACTTC
CDR3: CASSYIIGGGEQYF
D: NA
J: TRBJ2-7
V: TRBV6-5
size: NA

DNA: TGTGCCAGCAGCCTCCCCGGGACTAGCGGACCTAACACCGGGGAGCTGTTTTTT
CDR3: CASSLPGTSGPNTGELFF
D: TRBD2
J: TRBJ2-2
V: TRBV7-3
size: NA

DNA: TGTGCCAGCATCTCCCGAGGGGGACCTATTCCACCCCTCCACTTT
CDR3: CASISRGGPIPPLHF
D: NA
J: TRBJ1-6
V: TRBV28
size: NA

DNA: TGTGCCAGCAGCCAAGCTCGAGGCAGATCTTCAGATACGCAGTATTTT
CDR3: CASSQARGRSSDTQYF
D: NA
J: TRBJ2-3
V: TRBV4-2
size: NA

DNA: TGCGCCAGCAGCATGCGAACAGGGGTGAACACTGAAGCTTTCTTT
CDR3: CASSMRTGVNTEAFF
D: TRBD1
J: TRBJ1-1
V: TRBV5-1
size: NA

DNA: TGTGCCAGCAGTATAGCGACCACTGAAGCTTTCTTT
CDR3: CASSIATTEAFF
D: NA
J: TRBJ1-1
V: TRBV28
size: NA

DNA: TGCGCCAGCAGCTCCCAGGGGGCCGGGCAGGGCTATGGCTACACCTTC
CDR3: CASSSQGAGQGYGYTF
D: TRBD1
J: TRBJ1-2
V: TRBV5-1
size: NA

DNA: TGTGCCAGCAGCTGGGGGGGGACCTATGGCTACACCTTC
CDR3: CASSWGGTYGYTF
D: NA
J: TRBJ1-2
V: TRBV12-3/TRBV12-4
size: NA

DNA: TGTGCCAGCAGGGGAACAGGGAGCGACGAGCAGTACTTC
CDR3: CASRGTGSDEQYF
D: NA
J: TRBJ2-7
V: TRBV27
size: NA

DNA: TGTGCCAGCAGCTTGGGTCAGGTCTATAATTCACCCCTCCACTTT
CDR3: CASSLGQVYNSPLHF
D: NA
J: TRBJ1-6
V: TRBV5-4
size: NA

DNA: TGTGCCAGCAGTGAGACTGTGAGGGGCAATCAGCCCCAGCATTTT
CDR3: CASSETVRGNQPQHF
D: NA
J: TRBJ1-5
V: TRBV6-1
size: NA

DNA: TGTGCCACCAGTGATTTGCGTGCAGGGGATGAGCAGTTCTTC
CDR3: CATSDLRAGDEQFF
D: NA
J: TRBJ2-1
V: TRBV24-1
size: NA

DNA: TGTGCCACCGTTAGCGGGAGAGAATCGGCGAATGAGCAGTTCTTC
CDR3: CATVSGRESANEQFF
D: TRBD2
J: TRBJ2-1
V: TRBV7-9
size: NA

DNA: TGTGCCAGCAGTCGTCTTATCACAGATACGCAGTATTTT
CDR3: CASSRLITDTQYF
D: NA
J: TRBJ2-3
V: TRBV6-5
size: NA

DNA: TGTGCCAGCGGCAACAATGAGCAGTTCTTC
CDR3: CASGNNEQFF
D: NA
J: TRBJ2-1
V: TRBV4-2
size: NA

DNA: TGCGCCAGCAGCTTGGGGCTGGAGGGAAGCACAGATACGCAGTATTTT
CDR3: CASSLGLEGSTDTQYF
D: NA
J: TRBJ2-3
V: TRBV5-1
size: once

DNA: TGTGCCAGCAGCTCCACAGGGTCCAATTCACCCCTCCACTTT
CDR3: CASSSTGSNSPLHF
D: NA
J: TRBJ1-6
V: TRBV11-2
size: few

DNA: TGCGCCAGCAGCTTGGATCGTATCAGGGGGCAAGGGTATGGCTACACCTTC
CDR3: CASSLDRIRGQGYGYTF
D: TRBD1
J: TRBJ1-2
V: TRBV5-1
size: few